This passage covers 27 T cell receptor beta chains from one sample sequenced in a study of blood T cell repertoires in COVID-19. This table comes from immunoSEQ multiplex PCR, and its TCRdb copy is limited to in-frame clones, with some not included. The sample gives 200,000 to 250,000 clones, roughly 80% of which show up once; about 8.9% is in the top ten. The material sequenced was peripheral blood. Receptors were obtained from an elderly man with acute or convalescent COVID-19.

The chain employs TRBV20-1 and TRBJ2-1; perhaps TRBD2 as D (5 bases). The CDR3 loop spans 15 amino acids. V dropped 3 bases and J dropped 0 bases, with 12 bases sitting between them. Germline V gene data show CDR1 as DFQATT and CDR2 as SNEGSKA (reference sequence). CDR3 protein: CSASSADSSYNEQFF. For the CDR3, the DNA is TGCAGTGCTAGTTCAGCGGATAGCTCCTACAATGAGCAGTTCTTC.

The chain links TRBV25-1 to TRBJ1-5; tentatively, D is TRBD1 (5 bases). The V end lost 6 bases, the J end lost 0 bases, and 9 bases lay between the germline ends. Germline V gene data show CDR1 as MGHDK and CDR2 as SYGVNS. This CDR3 is built from 14 residues. CDR3 protein: CASRSTGSNQPQHF. The DNA of the CDR3 is TGTGCCAGCAGGTCAACAGGTAGCAATCAGCCCCAGCATTTT.

This clone was seen a few times. CDR3 loop: CAISESSGGWSTNEKLFF. The CDR3 coding sequence is TGTGCCATCAGTGAGTCGTCGGGAGGTTGGTCAACTAATGAAAAACTGTTTTTT. V gene TRBV10-3 combines with J gene TRBJ1-4; no definite D call. The CDR3 has 18 amino acids. CDR1 and CDR2 (germline): ENHRY, SYGVKD. Trimming cost V 0 bases and J 0 bases, with 14 bases left between them.

V is TRBV19 and J is TRBJ1-1; D call uncertain. From germline, CDR1 is LNHDA and CDR2 SQIVND (reference sequence). CDR3 length: 14 residues. Between the trimmed V and J ends, which lost 6 bases and 2 bases, there was a span of 13 bases. The CDR3 region has the DNA TGTGCCAGTAGCTTGGGCGGGGTAAACACTGAAGCTTTCTTT. As protein: CASSLGGVNTEAFF.

This clone occurred once. The CDR3 DNA is TGCAGCGTTAGGGGGGGTGCAGCCAAAAACATTCAGTACTTC. Protein sequence: CSVRGGAAKNIQYF. V usage is TRBV29-1 and J usage is TRBJ2-4, with D possibly matching TRBD2 (7 bases). This CDR3 has 14 amino acids. Per the germline V gene, CDR1 is SQVTM and CDR2 is ANQGSEA. Deletions cut 5 bases from V and 0 bases from J, with 11 bases between.

V and J are TRBV27 and TRBJ2-7, with D perhaps matching TRBD2 (6 bases). This CDR3 has 18 residues. Trimming took 5 bases from V and 0 from J, leaving 23 bases between them. Germline CDR1 and CDR2: MNHEY and SMNVEV (reference sequence). In DNA, the CDR3 is TGTGCCAGCAGTGCTCTAGCGCTGTATCCTTCCAGCTCCTACGAGCAGTACTTC. Translation: CASSALALYPSSSYEQYF.

The chain recombines TRBV19 with TRBJ2-2; 9 bases match TRBD2. The V gene end was trimmed by 6 bases and the J gene end by 3 bases; junction bases not matched to a gene: 5. Germline assignment: CDR1 LNHDA and CDR2 SQIVND (reference sequence). The CDR3 runs to 15 residues. In DNA, the CDR3 is TGTGCCAGTAGAAAAAGCGGGAGGCACACCGGGGAGCTGTTTTTT. Translation gives CASRKSGRHTGELFF.

As concerns this clone: A read error may produce the germline difference seen at one junction end. The DNA for the CDR3 is TGTGCCAGCAGCTTTCCGGGGGGATTCAGTGCCTTC. Its translation: CASSFPGGFSAF. The chain recombines TRBV5-6 with TRBJ2-7; 7 positions agree with TRBD2. Per germline, CDR1 SGHDT and CDR2 YYEEEE. CDR3 length: 12 residues.

The V and J genes are TRBV10-2 and TRBJ1-2, with D unclear. Germline CDR1 reads WSHSY; CDR2 reads SAAADI. The CDR3 loop spans 12 amino acids. The V end was cut by 3 bases, the J end by 4 bases, with 6 bases between. CDR3 nucleotides: TGCGCCAGCAGTGATCTCAGCTATGGCTACACCTTC. Translating gives CASSDLSYGYTF.

This clone turned up a few times. The V call is TRBV28, the J call TRBJ1-6; 10 nucleotides align to TRBD1. The CDR3 sequence is 17 residues long. J lost 0 bases, V lost 4 bases, and 3 bases had no gene match. Germline V CDR1 and CDR2: MDHEN, SYDVKM. In nucleotides, the CDR3 is TGTGCCAGCAGTTCTGGGACAGGGGCCTCCTATAATTCACCCCTCCACTTT. Protein product: CASSSGTGASYNSPLHF.

The V and J genes are TRBV4-1 and TRBJ1-1; no reliable D call. CDR1 MGHRA and CDR2 YSYEKL come from the germline V gene. This CDR3 has 15 amino acids. Trimming removed 0 bases from V and 1 base from J, with 9 bases in between. CDR3 coding DNA: TGCGCCAGCAGCCAAGACTACGGGAGGAACACTGAAGCTTTCTTT. Its protein is CASSQDYGRNTEAFF.

The chain employs TRBV2 and TRBJ2-5, with D maybe TRBD2 (5 bases). Trimming left V 2 bases short and J 5 bases short, with 12 bases between. Germline CDR1 and CDR2: SNHLY and FYNNEI. This CDR3 region has 14 residues. CDR3 in DNA: TGTGCCAGCAGTGAAAGGGTGACGGGGGAGACCCAGTACTTC. It encodes CASSERVTGETQYF.

CDR3 protein: CASSVRDRGSTDTQYF. The CDR3 DNA reads as TGTGCCAGCAGCGTTAGGGACAGGGGAAGCACAGATACGCAGTATTTT. The chain recombines TRBV9 with TRBJ2-3, with TRBD1 matching 10 bases. CDR3 length: 16 amino acids. V lost 2 bases and J lost 0; bases outside the gene matches: 3. Germline lookup yields CDR1 SGDLS and CDR2 YYNGEE.

V usage is TRBV2 and J usage is TRBJ1-2; D might be TRBD1 (5 bases). Germline V gene data show CDR1 as SNHLY and CDR2 as FYNNEI. The CDR3 extends over 13 amino acids. V lost 5 bases to trimming and J lost 2 bases, with 9 bases between them. This CDR3 is CASSKDKNYGYTF. The CDR3 region has the DNA TGTGCCAGCAGTAAGGACAAGAACTATGGCTACACCTTC.

The chain couples TRBV11-2 to TRBJ2-7, with 8 positions matching TRBD2. The CDR3 extends over 15 amino acids. V lost 5 bases to trimming and J lost 6 bases; unmatched junction nucleotides: 12. Germline V lookup: CDR1 SGHAT, CDR2 FQNNGV. CDR3 in DNA: TGTGCCAGCAGCACGCCCGGGACTAGAAACGGCGAGCAGTACTTC. Residues: CASSTPGTRNGEQYF.

J is TRBJ1-5 and V is TRBV18, with 9 bases identical to TRBD1. This CDR3 region has 15 residues. V was clipped by 3 bases and J by 4 bases; unmatched bases: 4. Germline lookup yields CDR1 KGHSH and CDR2 LQKENI. As DNA, the CDR3 is TGTGCCAGCTCACCGGGGGGACAGGGAAATCAGCCCCAGCATTTT. Translation: CASSPGGQGNQPQHF.

The chain uses TRBV5-1 and TRBJ2-2, with D possibly TRBD2 on 7 matching bases. Germline-derived CDR1 and CDR2 are SGHRS and YFSETQ. CDR3 length: 15 amino acids. Trimming left V 2 bases short and J 5 bases short, with 13 bases between. The CDR3 region is CASSFSGGTTGELFF. CDR3 nucleotide sequence: TGCGCCAGCAGCTTCTCGGGGGGCACGACCGGGGAGCTGTTTTTT.

The V gene is TRBV30, the J gene TRBJ2-1; 7 bases fit TRBD1. This CDR3 region has 12 residues. The junction had 6 bases not matched to a gene; V was cut back by 5 bases and J by 8 bases. Germline CDR1 and CDR2: GTSNPN and SVGIG (reference sequence). The CDR3 DNA reads as TGTGCCTGGGACAGGGTTGGAGATGAGCAGTTCTTC. Amino acid sequence: CAWDRVGDEQFF. The full variable domain, its missing parts supplied by reference TRBV30 and TRBJ2-1, is SQTIHQWPATLVQPVGSPLSLECTVEGTSNPNLYWYRQAAGRGLQLLFYSVGIGQISSEVPQNLSASRPQDRQFILSSKKLLLSDSGFYLCAWDRVGDEQFFGPGTRLTVL.

The chain recombines TRBV7-9 with TRBJ2-3; tentatively, D is TRBD2 (6 bases). The V gene lost 5 bases and the J gene lost 4 bases, with 10 bases spanning the gap. In germline, CDR1 is SEHNR, CDR2 FQNEAQ (reference sequence). The CDR3 consists of 13 residues. CDR3 bases: TGTGCCAGCAGCGTCACGGGGGCAGATACGCAGTATTTT. Translating gives CASSVTGADTQYF.

This clone was seen at least ten times. This sequence joins TRBV3-1 (or the pseudogene TRBV3-2) and TRBJ2-7; 9 bases are shared with TRBD1. The CDR3 runs to 14 residues. Looked up from germline, CDR1 is LGHDT and CDR2 is YNNKEL (reference sequence). J was trimmed by 6 bases and V by 6 bases; bases with no gene match: 9. CDR3 sequence: CASRAGTGIGEQYF. The CDR3 DNA follows: TGTGCCAGCAGAGCCGGGACAGGGATCGGCGAGCAGTACTTC.

CDR3 DNA sequence: TGTGCCAGCAGCTTGGGGACAGGGCTCGGGGGTCCCTATGGCTACACCTTC. This translates into CASSLGTGLGGPYGYTF. The V call is TRBV5-5, the J call TRBJ1-2; TRBD1 aligns across 8 bases. The CDR3 covers 17 residues. Germline CDR1 SGHKS, CDR2 YYEKEE (reference sequence). Trimming removed 0 bases from V and 4 bases from J; junction bases left unmatched: 11.

The rearrangement joins TRBV5-8 to TRBJ1-2; D is ambiguous. V was clipped by 1 base and J by 0 bases, with 13 bases between them. Looked up from germline, CDR1 is SGHTS and CDR2 is YDEGEE. The CDR3 extends over 16 amino acids. The CDR3 region is CASSLLQTIANYGYTF. CDR3 sequence (DNA): TGTGCCAGCAGCTTGTTACAGACAATCGCTAACTATGGCTACACCTTC.

The chain uses TRBV5-1 and TRBJ1-5, with a possible D match to TRBD1 (5 bases). The CDR3 sequence is 16 residues long. V was pared by 2 bases and J by 2 bases, with 14 bases between. From germline, CDR1 is SGHRS and CDR2 YFSETQ. CDR3 DNA sequence: TGCGCCAGCAGCTTCGGCCCGGCGGGGGGCAATCAGCCCCAGCATTTT. Translating it yields CASSFGPAGGNQPQHF.

The chain couples TRBV3-1 (or the pseudogene TRBV3-2) to TRBJ1-2; 7 nucleotides match TRBD1. From germline, CDR1 is LGHDT and CDR2 YNNKEL (reference sequence). With V trimmed by 4 bases and J by 4 bases, 3 bases remained unmatched. This CDR3 comprises 13 residues. For the CDR3, the DNA is TGTGCCAGCAGCCCCAGGGGGTCCTATGGCTACACCTTC. Amino acid sequence: CASSPRGSYGYTF.

The chain is built from TRBV6-5 and TRBJ2-1; D is possibly TRBD2 (5 bases). V was cut by 6 bases and J by 0 bases, with 12 bases left in between. Germline values: CDR1 MNHEY, CDR2 SVGAGI. The CDR3 runs 15 residues. The CDR3 bases are TGTGCCAGCAGAGACGTGGCGGGCTCCTACAATGAGCAGTTCTTC. Residues: CASRDVAGSYNEQFF.

The table lists this clone with a count of one. V and J are TRBV7-6 and TRBJ2-2; TRBD2 might be the D (5 bases). Germline values: CDR1 SGHVS, CDR2 FNYEAQ. The CDR3 is made up of 15 amino acids. The V and J ends lost 3 bases and 5 bases respectively, with 13 bases between them. The CDR3 here is CASSLGTPGTGELFF. CDR3 DNA sequence: TGTGCCAGCAGCTTGGGCACCCCGGGAACCGGGGAGCTGTTTTTT.

V usage is TRBV19 and J usage is TRBJ1-4; 7 bases map to TRBD1. The CDR3 contains 14 residues. The germline V gene has CDR1 LNHDA and CDR2 SQIVND (reference sequence). Germline trimming cut 8 bases from V and 10 bases from J; bases unmatched to any gene: 13. This CDR3 is CASSTRQGRGKLFF. The CDR3 coding sequence is TGTGCCAGTTCCACCCGACAGGGCCGGGGAAAACTGTTTTTT.